The 14 T cell receptor beta chains in this list originate from one sample, sequenced in a study of CD8+ T cells in alopecia areata (dated by TCRdb to about 2018). Taken with the paper, the label for time point translates to: about 25 weeks on oral tofacitinib. The label giving this sample's treatment or condition can be read as: oral pan-JAK inhibitor, 5-10 mg twice daily. Library creation used the immunoSEQ multiplex PCR assay. RNA was extracted from all samples and reverse transcribed into cDNA, which served as template for TCR sequencing. TCRdb re-hosts the immuneACCESS table, in-frame sequences only. Its copies lack some clones; in the studies checked, an unresolved V gene accounts for under half of them, and the cause for the rest is not known. Recorded for this sample are approximately 110,000 clones; roughly three fifths of them occurred a single time. The ten most abundant clones make up 9% to 15% of the sample.

Sequenced here: CD8+ T cells sorted from blood, sampled at week 24, from a patient treated with tofacitinib. Receptor source: a human donor with alopecia areata.

The chain recombines TRBV18 with TRBJ2-3; D is uncertain. The V and J ends lost 2 bases and 0 bases respectively, with 9 bases between them. The CDR3 consists of 15 residues. Germline CDR1 KGHSH, CDR2 LQKENI. CDR3 protein: CASSPEEPSTDTQYF. The CDR3, as DNA: TGTGCCAGCTCACCAGAGGAACCAAGCACAGATACGCAGTATTTT.

This chain links TRBV6-1 with TRBJ2-1; 9 bases match TRBD1. The V gene end was trimmed by 3 bases and the J gene end by 8 bases; junction bases not matched to a gene: 5. The length of the CDR3 is 14 residues. Germline CDR1 is MNHNS and CDR2 is SASEGT. The CDR3 sequence is CASSEVGQGYEQFF. The CDR3 nucleotides read TGTGCCAGCAGTGAGGTGGGACAGGGATATGAGCAGTTCTTC.

This clone was picked up one time. This sequence joins TRBV18 and TRBJ2-3; D not resolved. V was clipped by 3 bases and J by 0 bases, with 7 bases between them. This CDR3 region has 14 residues. Germline V gene data show CDR1 as KGHSH and CDR2 as LQKENI. DNA for the CDR3: TGTGCCAGCTCACCTGTACTGAGCACAGATACGCAGTATTTT. Translation: CASSPVLSTDTQYF.

This clone was observed a handful of times. This chain uses TRBV21-1 with TRBJ2-7; the D segment call TRBD1 is taken from the table without a DNA check. TRBV21-1 is noted as a pseudogene. This CDR3 comprises 12 residues. CDR3 region: CATSGGTYEQYF. In DNA form, the CDR3 reads TGTGCCACGTCAGGGGGTACCTACGAGCAGTACTTC.

On this clone itself: The sample carries other DNA sequences with the same CDR3. The chain couples TRBV27 to TRBJ2-1; D remains ambiguous. The CDR3 extends over 12 amino acids. Trimming took 6 bases from V and 8 from J, leaving 11 bases between them. The germline gives CDR1 MNHEY, CDR2 SMNVEV (reference sequence). CDR3 loop: CASSPQADEQFF. Written as DNA, the CDR3 is TGTGCCAGCAGCCCCCAGGCTGATGAGCAGTTCTTC.

This clone was seen only a few times. This chain links TRBV27 with TRBJ1-5; D call uncertain. The CDR3 length is 15 residues. Trimming shortened V by 0 bases and J by 2 bases, and 8 bases separated the two germline ends. Germline-derived CDR1 and CDR2 are MNHEY and SMNVEV (reference sequence). The CDR3 coding sequence is TGTGCCAGCAGTTTATCGGGTTGGGGCAATCAGCCCCAGCATTTT. It codes for CASSLSGWGNQPQHF.

The rearrangement uses TRBV6-5 and TRBJ2-5; D gene uncertain. V gave up 10 bases and J gave up 1 base, with 16 bases separating them. Germline CDR1 reads MNHEY; CDR2 reads SVGAGI. This CDR3 comprises 14 residues. CDR3 sequence: CATLRDGPQETQYF. For the CDR3, the DNA is TGTGCCACACTGCGTGACGGGCCCCAAGAGACCCAGTACTTC.

The chain links TRBV27 to TRBJ2-5; D is perhaps TRBD1 or TRBD2 (6 bases each). Trimming cost V 5 bases and J 0 bases, with 10 bases left between them. From germline, CDR1 is MNHEY and CDR2 SMNVEV (reference sequence). This CDR3 contains 14 residues. The CDR3 region has the DNA TGTGCCAGCAGTCACAGGGACTACCAAGAGACCCAGTACTTC. This encodes CASSHRDYQETQYF.

The V gene is TRBV25-1, the J gene TRBJ2-5, with D perhaps assigned TRBD1 or TRBD2 (6 bases each). CDR3 length: 14 residues. Trimming took 6 bases from V and 1 from J, leaving 12 bases between them. CDR1 is MGHDK and CDR2 is SYGVNS in the germline V gene. The CDR3 sequence is CASRGWGAQETQYF. For the CDR3, the DNA is TGTGCCAGCAGGGGATGGGGGGCCCAAGAGACCCAGTACTTC. Drawing the rest from reference TRBV25-1 and TRBJ2-5, the complete variable domain is EADIYQTPRYLVIGTGKKITLECSQTMGHDKMYWYQQDPGMELHLIHYSYGVNSTEKGDLSSESTVSRIRTEHFPLTLESARPSHTSQYLCASRGWGAQETQYFGPGTRLLVL.

The rearrangement links TRBV2 to TRBJ2-1; D ambiguous. Deletions cut 10 bases from V and 4 bases from J, with 17 bases between. There are 14 residues in the CDR3. Germline values: CDR1 SNHLY, CDR2 FYNNEI. The CDR3 region has the DNA TGTGCCACCACTCCGCCGGGCCCTTACAATGAGCAGTTCTTC. It yields the protein CATTPPGPYNEQFF.

This clone was seen repeatedly, ten times or more. This sequence joins TRBV2 and TRBJ2-7; D is perhaps TRBD1 or TRBD2 (5 bases each). The V end was cut by 8 bases, the J end by 0 bases, with 11 bases between. Germline values: CDR1 SNHLY, CDR2 FYNNEI. CDR3 length equals 13 residues. CDR3 amino acids: CASYGGGSYEQYF. DNA of the CDR3: TGTGCCAGCTATGGTGGGGGCTCCTACGAGCAGTACTTC. Together with reference TRBV2 and TRBJ2-7, the CDR3 gives the full variable domain: EPEVTQTPSHQVTQMGQEVILRCVPISNHLYFYWYRQILGQKVEFLVSFYNNEISEKSEIFDDQFSVERPDGSNFTLKIRSTKLEDSAMYFCASYGGGSYEQYFGPGTRLTVT.

This clone was seen a few times. The CDR3 sequence: CASSSQRETQYF. In DNA form, the CDR3 reads TGTGCCAGCAGCTCCCAAAGGGAGACCCAGTACTTC. The chain employs TRBV7-9 and TRBJ2-5; no firm D call. Germline V gene sequence: CDR1 SEHNR, CDR2 FQNEAQ (reference sequence). Trimming took 4 bases from V and 5 from J, leaving 8 bases between them. There are 12 residues in the CDR3.

The chain carries TRBV5-5 and TRBJ2-3; 8 bases agree with TRBD1. CDR1 is SGHKS and CDR2 is YYEKEE in the germline V gene (reference sequence). CDR3 length equals 15 residues. V lost 2 bases to trimming and J lost 3 bases; unmatched junction nucleotides: 5. The CDR3 loop reads CASSFGDRTTDTQYF. For the CDR3, the DNA is TGTGCCAGCAGCTTTGGGGACAGGACAACAGATACGCAGTATTTT.

The chain links TRBV7-2 to TRBJ2-1; D is unclear. V was cut by 5 bases and J by 4 bases, with 12 bases left in between. From germline, CDR1 is SGHTA and CDR2 FQGNSA. The CDR3 is made up of 14 amino acids. CDR3: CASSLLGKYNEQFF. CDR3 DNA sequence: TGTGCCAGCAGCCTGTTGGGGAAATACAATGAGCAGTTCTTC.